The rows below give T cell receptor beta chains drawn from one sample of a study of glioma-infiltrating T cells. MiXCR, run by TCRdb on the multiplex PCR reads, gives a single entry per CDR3 protein. This sample yields about 130,000 distinct CDR3 sequences, of which around 25% are seen a single time; around 28% belongs to the top ten. Input material: glioma tissue, nonneoplastic brain tissue, or PBMCs (not recorded which). These receptors were collected from a human donor with low-grade glioma or glioblastoma, undergoing nonglioma brain surgery, or in good health (not recorded which). Each CDR3 is given with its conserved first and last residue. The D gene is left open where the match is weak. A clone size is listed for some rows: how often the clone was seen (once, few, many), or a class if it is expanded.

v_call,j_call,d_call,clone_size,cdr3_nt,cdr3_aa
TRBV25-1,TRBJ2-1,-,many,TGTGCCAGCAGTGAGGGGCATGAGCAGTTCTTC,CASSEGHEQFF
TRBV7-9,TRBJ1-1,TRBD1,-,TGTGCCAGCAGCCTAATTTACAGGGGGAACACTGAAGATTTCTTT,CASSLIYRGNTEDFF
TRBV5-1,TRBJ1-6,TRBD1,-,TGCGCCAGCAGCACAGGGGACATCTCCTATAATTCACCCCTCCACTTT,CASSTGDISYNSPLHF
TRBV6-1,TRBJ1-1,-,many,TGTGCCAGCAGATCGGCACCCTTTAACACTGAAGCTTTCTTT,CASRSAPFNTEAFF
TRBV6-1,TRBJ1-5,-,many,TGTGCCAGCAAGCGGCAGAGCAATCAGCCCCAGCATTTT,CASKRQSNQPQHF
TRBV20-1,TRBJ2-3,TRBD2,few,TGCAGTGCGGTAGGGACTAGGAGGATAGATACGCAGTATTTT,CSAVGTRRIDTQYF
TRBV7-9,TRBJ2-3,-,many,TGTGCCAGCAGCCCGGCCCTTGGAGGGGGCACAGATACGCAGTATTTT,CASSPALGGGTDTQYF
TRBV27,TRBJ1-2,TRBD1,many,TGTGCCAGCAGTTCGACAGGGGGGGACTATGGCTACACCTTC,CASSSTGGDYGYTF
TRBV7-8,TRBJ1-4,TRBD1,-,TGTGCCAGCAGCCCACGGGACAGCCTTAATGAAAAACTGTTTTTT,CASSPRDSLNEKLFF
TRBV6-1,TRBJ1-1,-,many,TGTGCCAGCAATAGGGCGGACACTGAAGCTTTCTTT,CASNRADTEAFF
TRBV7-2,TRBJ1-1,-,few,TGTGCCAGCACCAACTTCAGGAGGGACACTGAAGCTTTCTTT,CASTNFRRDTEAFF
TRBV6-1,TRBJ2-6,TRBD1,many,TGTGCCAGCAGTTTCAGGGGGCTTGGGGCCAACGTCCTGACTTTC,CASSFRGLGANVLTF
TRBV20-1,TRBJ2-3,-,many,TGCAGTGCTACCGATGGCCAGGTCCCAGATACGCAGTATTTT,CSATDGQVPDTQYF
TRBV5-4,TRBJ2-1,TRBD2,-,TGTGCCAGCAGCTTGGGCGGGGGGGCGGTGTCCTACAATGAGCAGTTCTTC,CASSLGGGAVSYNEQFF